This T cell receptor (beta chain) was identified in a study of blood T cell repertoires in COVID-19. Study context: Both acute and convalescent COVID-19 samples were obtained from the United States, Italy and Spain. The analysed material was cDNA or gDNA that came from T cells, B-cell-depleted T cells, or PBMCs.

This clone has only a few counts. Source study methods: Using reference gene primer amplification, nucleated cell counts were estimated. Sequencing used immunoSEQ multiplex PCR; TCRdb keeps in-frame clones, though not all of them. V and J calls and clone size are copied from that table; D and trimming were computed from the DNA. The profile covers 100,000 or so clones, with around 72% appearing a single time and over 13% taken by the ten largest. The sample was peripheral blood. The source is a woman of 80 years or more with acute or convalescent COVID-19.

CDR3 region: CASSHSGGRETQYF. CDR3 in DNA: TGTGCCAGCAGCCACTCCGGGGGGAGGGAGACCCAGTACTTC. This sequence joins TRBV3-1 (or the pseudogene TRBV3-2) and TRBJ2-5; 7 bases are a match to TRBD2. CDR1 and CDR2 (germline): LGHDT, YNNKEL (reference sequence). There are 14 residues in the CDR3. The V and J ends lost 3 bases and 5 bases, in that order; junction bases with no gene match: 6.